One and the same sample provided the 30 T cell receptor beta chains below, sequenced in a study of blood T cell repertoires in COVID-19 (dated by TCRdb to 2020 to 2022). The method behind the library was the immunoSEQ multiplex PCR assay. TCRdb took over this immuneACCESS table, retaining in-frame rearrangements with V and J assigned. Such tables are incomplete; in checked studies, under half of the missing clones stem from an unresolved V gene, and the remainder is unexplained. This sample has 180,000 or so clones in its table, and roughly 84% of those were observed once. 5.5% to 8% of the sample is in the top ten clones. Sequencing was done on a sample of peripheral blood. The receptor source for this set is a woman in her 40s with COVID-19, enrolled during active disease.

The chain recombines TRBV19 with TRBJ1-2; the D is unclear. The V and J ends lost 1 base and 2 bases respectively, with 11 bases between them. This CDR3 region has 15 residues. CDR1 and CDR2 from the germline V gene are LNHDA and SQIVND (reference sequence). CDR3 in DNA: TGTGCCAGTAGTATAGTGGACCTAGCGAACTATGGCTACACCTTC. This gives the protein CASSIVDLANYGYTF.

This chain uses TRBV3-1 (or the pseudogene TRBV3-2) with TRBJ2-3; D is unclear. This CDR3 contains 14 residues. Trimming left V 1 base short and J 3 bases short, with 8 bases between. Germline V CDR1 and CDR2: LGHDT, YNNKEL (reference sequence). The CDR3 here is CASSQGPGTDTQYF. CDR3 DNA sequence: TGTGCCAGCAGCCAAGGTCCGGGTACAGATACGCAGTATTTT.

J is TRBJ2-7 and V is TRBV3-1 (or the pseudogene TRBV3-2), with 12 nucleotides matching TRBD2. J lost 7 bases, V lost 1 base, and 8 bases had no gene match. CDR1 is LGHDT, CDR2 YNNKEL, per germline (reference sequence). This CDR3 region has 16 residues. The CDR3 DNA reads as TGTGCCAGCAGCCAAGCAGCTAGCGGGGGGGCCGATGAGCAGTACTTC. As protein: CASSQAASGGADEQYF.

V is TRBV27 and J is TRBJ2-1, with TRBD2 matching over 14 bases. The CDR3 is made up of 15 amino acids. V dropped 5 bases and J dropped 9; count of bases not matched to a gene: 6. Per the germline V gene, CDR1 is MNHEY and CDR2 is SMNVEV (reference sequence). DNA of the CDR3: TGTGCCAGCAGTCCCGGGACTAGCGGGAGAGGTGAGCAGTTCTTC. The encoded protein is CASSPGTSGRGEQFF.

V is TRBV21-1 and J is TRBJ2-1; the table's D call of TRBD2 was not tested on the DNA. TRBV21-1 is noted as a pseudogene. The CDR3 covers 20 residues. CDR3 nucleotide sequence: TGTGCCAGCAGCAAAGCGCTGGCTAGCGGGAGGGTTAGCTCCTACAATGAGCAGTTCTTC. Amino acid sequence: CASSKALASGRVSSYNEQFF.

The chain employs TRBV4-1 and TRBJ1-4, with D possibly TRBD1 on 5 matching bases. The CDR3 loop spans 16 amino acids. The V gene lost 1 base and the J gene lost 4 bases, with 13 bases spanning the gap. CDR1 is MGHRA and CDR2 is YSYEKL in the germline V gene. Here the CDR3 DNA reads TGCGCCAGCAGCCAAGGTTCGGGGGGAGGTAATGAAAAACTGTTTTTT. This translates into CASSQGSGGGNEKLFF.

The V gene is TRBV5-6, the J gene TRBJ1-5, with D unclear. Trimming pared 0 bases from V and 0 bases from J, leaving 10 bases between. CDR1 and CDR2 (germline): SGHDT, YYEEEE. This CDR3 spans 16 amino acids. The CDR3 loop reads CASSLGYRTSNQPQHF. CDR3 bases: TGTGCCAGCAGCTTGGGTTACAGAACTAGCAATCAGCCCCAGCATTTT.

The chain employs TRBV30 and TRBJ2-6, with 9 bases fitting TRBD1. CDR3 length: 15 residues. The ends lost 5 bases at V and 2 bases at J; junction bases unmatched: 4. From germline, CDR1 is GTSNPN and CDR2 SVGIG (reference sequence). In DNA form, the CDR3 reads TGTGCCTGGGGGGGACAGGGAACTGGGGCCAACGTCCTGACTTTC. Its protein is CAWGGQGTGANVLTF.

CDR3 in amino acids: CASSPRGGSGTGELFF. The CDR3 coding sequence is TGTGCCAGCAGCCCTCGCGGGGGGAGCGGCACCGGGGAGCTGTTTTTT. This rearrangement joins TRBV7-8 to TRBJ2-2; 8 bases line up with TRBD2. V lost 5 bases to trimming and J lost 4 bases; unmatched junction nucleotides: 9. The CDR3 spans 16 residues. CDR1 and CDR2 from the germline V gene are SGHVS and FQNEAQ.

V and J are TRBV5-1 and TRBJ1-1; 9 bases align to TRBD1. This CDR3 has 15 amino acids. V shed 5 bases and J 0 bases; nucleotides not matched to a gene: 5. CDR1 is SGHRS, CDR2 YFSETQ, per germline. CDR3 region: CASSLTGGMNTEAFF. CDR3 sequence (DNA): TGCGCCAGCAGTTTGACAGGGGGGATGAACACTGAAGCTTTCTTT.

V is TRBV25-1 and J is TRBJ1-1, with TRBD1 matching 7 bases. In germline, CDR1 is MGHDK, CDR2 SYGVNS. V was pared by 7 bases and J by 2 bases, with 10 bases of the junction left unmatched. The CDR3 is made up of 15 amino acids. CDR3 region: CASTSGTVVNTEAFF. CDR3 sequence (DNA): TGTGCCAGCACCTCCGGGACAGTGGTAAACACTGAAGCTTTCTTT.

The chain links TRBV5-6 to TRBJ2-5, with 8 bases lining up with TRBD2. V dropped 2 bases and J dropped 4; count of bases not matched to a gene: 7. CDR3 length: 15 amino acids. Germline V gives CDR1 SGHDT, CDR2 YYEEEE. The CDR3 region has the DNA TGTGCCAGCAGCTTTTTTTCGAGCGGGAGAGAGACCCAGTACTTC. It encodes CASSFFSSGRETQYF.

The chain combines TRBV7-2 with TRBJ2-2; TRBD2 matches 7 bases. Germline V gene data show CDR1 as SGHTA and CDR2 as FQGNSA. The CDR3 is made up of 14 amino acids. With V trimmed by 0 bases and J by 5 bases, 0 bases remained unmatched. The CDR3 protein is CASSLAGGTGELFF. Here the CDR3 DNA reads TGTGCCAGCAGCTTAGCGGGGGGGACCGGGGAGCTGTTTTTT. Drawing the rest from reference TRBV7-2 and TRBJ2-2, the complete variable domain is GAGVSQSPSNKVTEKGKDVELRCDPISGHTALYWYRQSLGQGLEFLIYFQGNSAPDKSGLPSDRFSAERTGGSVSTLTIQRTQQEDSAVYLCASSLAGGTGELFFGEGSRLTVL.

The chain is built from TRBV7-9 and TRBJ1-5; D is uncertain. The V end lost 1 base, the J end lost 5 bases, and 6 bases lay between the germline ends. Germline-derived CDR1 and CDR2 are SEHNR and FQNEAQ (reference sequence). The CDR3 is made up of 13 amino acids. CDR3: CASSLVGDQPQHF. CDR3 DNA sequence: TGTGCCAGCAGCTTAGTCGGGGATCAGCCCCAGCATTTT.

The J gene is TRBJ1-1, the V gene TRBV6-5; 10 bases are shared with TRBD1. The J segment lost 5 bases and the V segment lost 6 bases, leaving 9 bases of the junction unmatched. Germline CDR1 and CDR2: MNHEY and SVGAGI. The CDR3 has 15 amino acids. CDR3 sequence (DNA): TGTGCCAGCAGCCGAGGGGACAGGGGTCGGACTGAAGCTTTCTTT. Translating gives CASSRGDRGRTEAFF.

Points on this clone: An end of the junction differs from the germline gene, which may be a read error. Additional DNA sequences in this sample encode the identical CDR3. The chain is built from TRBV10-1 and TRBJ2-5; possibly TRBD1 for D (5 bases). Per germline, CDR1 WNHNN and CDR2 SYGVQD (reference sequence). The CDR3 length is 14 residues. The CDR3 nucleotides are TGTGCCAGCAGTGCGCTGGGGCTCAGGGAGACCCAGTACTTC. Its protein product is CASSALGLRETQYF.

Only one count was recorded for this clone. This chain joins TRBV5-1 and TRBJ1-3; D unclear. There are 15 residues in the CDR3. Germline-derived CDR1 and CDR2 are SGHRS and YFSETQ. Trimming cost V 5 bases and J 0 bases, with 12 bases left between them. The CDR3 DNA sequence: TGCGCCAGCAGGCCGGACGGGAGCTCTGGAAACACCATATATTTT. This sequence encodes CASRPDGSSGNTIYF.

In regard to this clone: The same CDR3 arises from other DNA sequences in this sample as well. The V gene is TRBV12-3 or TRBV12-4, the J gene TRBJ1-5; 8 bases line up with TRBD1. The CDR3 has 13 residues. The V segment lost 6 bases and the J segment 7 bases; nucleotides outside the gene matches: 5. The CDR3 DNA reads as TGTGCCAGCAGGACAGGGGAGGGACAGCCCCAGCATTTT. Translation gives CASRTGEGQPQHF.

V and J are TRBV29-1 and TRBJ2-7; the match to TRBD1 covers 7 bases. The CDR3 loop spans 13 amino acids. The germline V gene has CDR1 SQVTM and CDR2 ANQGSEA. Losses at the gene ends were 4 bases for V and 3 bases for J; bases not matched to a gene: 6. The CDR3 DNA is TGCAGCGTTGTAGGGGGCGTAATCTACGAGCAGTACTTC. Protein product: CSVVGGVIYEQYF.

Written as DNA, the CDR3 is TGTGCCAGCAGCTTAGCGACGGGGACAGGGTCCTACAATGAGCAGTTCTTC. Its protein is CASSLATGTGSYNEQFF. The gene calls are TRBV11-2 and TRBJ2-1, with 9 bases that match TRBD1. The CDR3 is 17 residues long. Losses at the gene ends were 1 base for V and 1 base for J; bases not matched to a gene: 5. Per germline, CDR1 SGHAT and CDR2 FQNNGV.

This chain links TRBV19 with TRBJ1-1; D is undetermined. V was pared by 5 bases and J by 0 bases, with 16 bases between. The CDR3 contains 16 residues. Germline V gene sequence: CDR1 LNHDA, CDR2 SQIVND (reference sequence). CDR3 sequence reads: CASSESRLGMNTEAFF. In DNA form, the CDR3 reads TGTGCCAGTAGTGAGAGCCGGTTGGGCATGAACACTGAAGCTTTCTTT.

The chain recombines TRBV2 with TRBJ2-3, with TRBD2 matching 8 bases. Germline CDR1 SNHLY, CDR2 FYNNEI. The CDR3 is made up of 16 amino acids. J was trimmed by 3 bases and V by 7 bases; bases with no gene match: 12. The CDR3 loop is CASKAGGAVGTDTQYF. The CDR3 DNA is TGTGCCAGCAAGGCGGGAGGCGCCGTAGGGACAGATACGCAGTATTTT.

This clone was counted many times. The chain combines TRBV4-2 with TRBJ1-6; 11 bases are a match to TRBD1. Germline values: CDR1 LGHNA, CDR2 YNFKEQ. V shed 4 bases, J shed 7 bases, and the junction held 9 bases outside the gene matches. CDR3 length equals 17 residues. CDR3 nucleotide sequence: TGTGCCAGCAGCCGGCCGGGACAGGGGGGAGGCAATTCACCCCTCCACTTT. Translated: CASSRPGQGGGNSPLHF.

CDR3 nucleotides: TGTGCCAGCTCACGGGGGGTGCAAAACATTCAGTACTTC. It codes for CASSRGVQNIQYF. The chain uses TRBV18 and TRBJ2-4; weak D call: TRBD2 (6 bases). Germline values: CDR1 KGHSH, CDR2 LQKENI. CDR3 size: 13 residues. Between the trimmed V and J ends, which lost 4 bases and 5 bases, there was a span of 9 bases.

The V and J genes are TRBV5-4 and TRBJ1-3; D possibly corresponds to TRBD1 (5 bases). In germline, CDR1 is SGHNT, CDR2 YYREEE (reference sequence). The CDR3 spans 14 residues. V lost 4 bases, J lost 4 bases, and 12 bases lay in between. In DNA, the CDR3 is TGTGCCAGCAGCACTACAGGATTAGGAAACACCATATATTTT. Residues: CASSTTGLGNTIYF.

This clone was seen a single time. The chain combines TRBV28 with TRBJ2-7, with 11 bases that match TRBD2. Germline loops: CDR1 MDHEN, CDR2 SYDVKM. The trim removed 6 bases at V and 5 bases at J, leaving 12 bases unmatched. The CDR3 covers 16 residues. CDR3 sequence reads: CASRFPASGRLNEQYF. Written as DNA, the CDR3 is TGTGCCAGCAGGTTCCCGGCTAGCGGGAGGCTGAACGAGCAGTACTTC.

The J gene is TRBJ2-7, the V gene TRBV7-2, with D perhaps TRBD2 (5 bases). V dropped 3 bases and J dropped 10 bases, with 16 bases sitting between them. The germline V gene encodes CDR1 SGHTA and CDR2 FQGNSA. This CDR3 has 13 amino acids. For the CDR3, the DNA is TGTGCCAGCAGCTTTTCGAGGATGGAGGAACAGTACTTC. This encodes CASSFSRMEEQYF.

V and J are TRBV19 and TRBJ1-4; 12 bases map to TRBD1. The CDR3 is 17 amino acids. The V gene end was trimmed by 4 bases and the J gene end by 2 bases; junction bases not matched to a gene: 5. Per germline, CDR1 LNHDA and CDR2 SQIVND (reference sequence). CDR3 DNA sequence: TGTGCCAGTAGTACGCCGGGACAGGGGGCGACTAATGAAAAACTGTTTTTT. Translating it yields CASSTPGQGATNEKLFF. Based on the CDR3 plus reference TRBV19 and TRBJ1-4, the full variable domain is DGGITQSPKYLFRKEGQNVTLSCEQNLNHDAMYWYRQDPGQGLRLIYYSQIVNDFQKGDIAEGYSVSREKKESFPLTVTSAQKNPTAFYLCASSTPGQGATNEKLFFGSGTQLSVL.

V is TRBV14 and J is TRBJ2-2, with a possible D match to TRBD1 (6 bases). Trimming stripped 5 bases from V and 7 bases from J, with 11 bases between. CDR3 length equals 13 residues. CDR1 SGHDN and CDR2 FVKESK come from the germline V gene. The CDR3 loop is CASSLQGYGELFF. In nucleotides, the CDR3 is TGTGCCAGCAGCTTGCAGGGGTACGGGGAGCTGTTTTTT.

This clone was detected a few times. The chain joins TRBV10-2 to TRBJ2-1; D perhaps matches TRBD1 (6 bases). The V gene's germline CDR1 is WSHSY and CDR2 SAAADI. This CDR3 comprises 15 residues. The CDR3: CASFRGVSSYNEQFF. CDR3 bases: TGCGCATCCTTCAGGGGCGTGAGCTCCTACAATGAGCAGTTCTTC.